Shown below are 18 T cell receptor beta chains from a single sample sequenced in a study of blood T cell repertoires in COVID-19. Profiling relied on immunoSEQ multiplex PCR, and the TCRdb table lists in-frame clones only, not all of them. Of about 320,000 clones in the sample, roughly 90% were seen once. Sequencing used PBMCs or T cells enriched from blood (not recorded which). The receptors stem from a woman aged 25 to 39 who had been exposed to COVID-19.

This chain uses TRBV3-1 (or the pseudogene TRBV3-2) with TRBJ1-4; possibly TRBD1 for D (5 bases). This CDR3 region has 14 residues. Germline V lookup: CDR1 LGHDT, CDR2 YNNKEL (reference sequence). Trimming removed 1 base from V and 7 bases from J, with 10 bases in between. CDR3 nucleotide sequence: TGTGCCAGCAGCCAAGGGCAGGGCCCTGAAAAACTGTTTTTT. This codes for CASSQGQGPEKLFF.

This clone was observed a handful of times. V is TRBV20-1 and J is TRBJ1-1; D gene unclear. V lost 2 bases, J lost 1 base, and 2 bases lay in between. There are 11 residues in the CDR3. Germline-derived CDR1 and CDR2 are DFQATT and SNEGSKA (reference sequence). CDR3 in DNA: TGCAGTGCTAGACGGAACACTGAAGCTTTCTTT. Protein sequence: CSARRNTEAFF.

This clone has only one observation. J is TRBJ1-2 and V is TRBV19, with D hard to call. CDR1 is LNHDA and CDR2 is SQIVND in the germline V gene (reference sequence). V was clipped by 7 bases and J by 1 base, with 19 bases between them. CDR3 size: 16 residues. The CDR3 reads CASTEYNRDFNYGYTF. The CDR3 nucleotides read TGTGCCAGTACGGAATACAACAGAGATTTTAACTATGGCTACACCTTC.

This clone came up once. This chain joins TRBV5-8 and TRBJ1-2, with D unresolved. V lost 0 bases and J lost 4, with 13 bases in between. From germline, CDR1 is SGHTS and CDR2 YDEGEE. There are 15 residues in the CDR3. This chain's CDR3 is CASSLVGPGSYGYTF. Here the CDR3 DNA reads TGTGCCAGCAGCTTGGTCGGCCCGGGATCCTATGGCTACACCTTC. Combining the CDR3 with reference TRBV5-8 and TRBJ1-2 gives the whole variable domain EAGVTQSPTHLIKTRGQQATLRCSPISGHTSVYWYQQALGLGLQFLLWYDEGEERNRGNFPPRFSGRQFPNYSSELNVNALELEDSALYLCASSLVGPGSYGYTFGSGTRLTVV.

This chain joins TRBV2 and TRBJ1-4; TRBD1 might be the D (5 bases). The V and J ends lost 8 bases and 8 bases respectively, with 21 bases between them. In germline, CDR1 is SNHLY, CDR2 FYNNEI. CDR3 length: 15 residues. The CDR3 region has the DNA TGTGCCAGCGCGCGACTTGGCAGGGTCGGAGAAAAACTGTTTTTT. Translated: CASARLGRVGEKLFF.

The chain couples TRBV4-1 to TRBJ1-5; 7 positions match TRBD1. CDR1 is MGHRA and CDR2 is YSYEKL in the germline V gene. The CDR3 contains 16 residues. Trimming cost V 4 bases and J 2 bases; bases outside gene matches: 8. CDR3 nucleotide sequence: TGCGCCAGCAGCCCCCACAGGGGCAATGGCAATCAGCCCCAGCATTTT. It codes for CASSPHRGNGNQPQHF.

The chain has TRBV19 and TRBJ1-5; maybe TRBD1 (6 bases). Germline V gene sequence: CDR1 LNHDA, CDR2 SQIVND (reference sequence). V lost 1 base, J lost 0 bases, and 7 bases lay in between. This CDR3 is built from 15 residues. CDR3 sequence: CASSIGTVSNQPQHF. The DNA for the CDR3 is TGTGCCAGTAGTATAGGGACAGTTAGCAATCAGCCCCAGCATTTT.

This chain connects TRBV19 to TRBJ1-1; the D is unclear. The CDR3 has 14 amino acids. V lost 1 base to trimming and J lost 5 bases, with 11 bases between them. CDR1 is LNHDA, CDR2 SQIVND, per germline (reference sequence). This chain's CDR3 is CASSIAFRDTEAFF. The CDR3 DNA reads TGTGCCAGTAGTATAGCATTCCGGGATACTGAAGCTTTCTTT.

Here the CDR3 reads CASSQDTSVDTWELGGDEQYF. CDR3 coding DNA: TGCGCCAGCAGCCAAGATACCAGCGTTGATACGTGGGAATTAGGAGGGGACGAGCAGTACTTC. The chain couples TRBV4-3 to TRBJ2-7, with D possibly TRBD2 on 6 matching bases. Germline V lookup: CDR1 LGHNA, CDR2 YSLEER. The germline V and J ends were trimmed by 0 bases and 5 bases, with 32 bases remaining between them. The CDR3 consists of 21 residues.

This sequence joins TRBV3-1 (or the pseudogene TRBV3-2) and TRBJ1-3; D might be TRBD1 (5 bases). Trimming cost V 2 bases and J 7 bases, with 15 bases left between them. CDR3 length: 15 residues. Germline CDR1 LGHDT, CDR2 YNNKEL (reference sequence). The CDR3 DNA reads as TGTGCCAGCAGCCAATCCCAGGGTGTGGGGAACACCATATATTTT. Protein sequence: CASSQSQGVGNTIYF.

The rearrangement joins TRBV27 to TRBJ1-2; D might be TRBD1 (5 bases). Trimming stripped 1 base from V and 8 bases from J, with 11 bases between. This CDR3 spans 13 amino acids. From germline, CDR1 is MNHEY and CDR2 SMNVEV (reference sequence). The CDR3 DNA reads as TGTGCCAGCAGTTTATTTAGCGGGGACGGCTACACCTTC. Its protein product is CASSLFSGDGYTF.

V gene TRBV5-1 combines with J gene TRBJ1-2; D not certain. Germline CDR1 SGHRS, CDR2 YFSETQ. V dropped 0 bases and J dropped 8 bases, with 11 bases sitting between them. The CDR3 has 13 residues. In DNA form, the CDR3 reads TGCGCCAGCAGCTTGGGCGGTAGCGAGGGCTACACCTTC. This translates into CASSLGGSEGYTF. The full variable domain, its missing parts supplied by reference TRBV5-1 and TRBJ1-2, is KAGVTQTPRYLIKTRGQQVTLSCSPISGHRSVSWYQQTPGQGLQFLFEYFSETQRNKGNFPGRFSGRQFSNSRSEMNVSTLELGDSALYLCASSLGGSEGYTFGSGTRLTVV.

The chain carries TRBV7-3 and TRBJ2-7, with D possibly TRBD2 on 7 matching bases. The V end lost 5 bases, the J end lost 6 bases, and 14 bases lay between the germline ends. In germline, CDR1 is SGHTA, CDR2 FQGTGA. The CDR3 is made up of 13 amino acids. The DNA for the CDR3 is TGTGCCAGCAGCCTCCTAGGGGGGGGCGAGCAGTACTTC. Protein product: CASSLLGGGEQYF.

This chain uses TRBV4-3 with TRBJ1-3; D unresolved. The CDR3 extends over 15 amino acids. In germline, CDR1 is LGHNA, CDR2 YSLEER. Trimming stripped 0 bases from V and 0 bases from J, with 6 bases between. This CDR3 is CASSQDHSSGNTIYF. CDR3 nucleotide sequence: TGCGCCAGCAGCCAAGATCACAGCTCTGGAAACACCATATATTTT.

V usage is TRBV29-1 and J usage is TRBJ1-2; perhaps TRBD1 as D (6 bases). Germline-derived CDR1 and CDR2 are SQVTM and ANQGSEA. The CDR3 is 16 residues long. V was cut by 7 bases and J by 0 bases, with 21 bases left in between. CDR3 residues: CSAFDPTGGTNYGYTF. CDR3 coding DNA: TGCAGCGCGTTTGACCCGACAGGCGGAACTAACTATGGCTACACCTTC.

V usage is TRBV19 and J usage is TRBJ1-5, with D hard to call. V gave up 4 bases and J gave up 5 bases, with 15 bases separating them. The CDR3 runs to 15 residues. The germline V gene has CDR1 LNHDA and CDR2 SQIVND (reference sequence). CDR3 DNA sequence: TGTGCCAGTAGTAACCAAGACTTAGGTTATCAGCCCCAGCATTTT. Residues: CASSNQDLGYQPQHF.

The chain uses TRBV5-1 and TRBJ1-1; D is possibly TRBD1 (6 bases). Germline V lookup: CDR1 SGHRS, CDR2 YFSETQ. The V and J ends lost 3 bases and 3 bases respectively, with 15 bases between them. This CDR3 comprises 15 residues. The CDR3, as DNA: TGCGCCAGCAGCTGGCAGGGGAGAGGGGACACTGAAGCTTTCTTT. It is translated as CASSWQGRGDTEAFF.

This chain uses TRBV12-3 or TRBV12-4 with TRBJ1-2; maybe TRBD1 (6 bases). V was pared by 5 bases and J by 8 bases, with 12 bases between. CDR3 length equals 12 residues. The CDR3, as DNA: TGTGCCAGCAGTCCAGGGGCGCGGGGCTACACCTTC. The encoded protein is CASSPGARGYTF.